These 10 T cell receptor beta chains were sequenced from one sample in a study of Graves' ophthalmopathy and Graves' hyperthyroidism. The study amplified TCR beta CDR3 regions using RNA transcripts. After a first-round RT-PCR with HTBI primers, a second-round multiplex PCR was run. TCRdb reanalysed the multiplex PCR reads using MiXCR and keeps one entry per CDR3 protein. The data contain about 23,000 distinct CDR3 sequences, less than 50% of them singletons. Sequenced material: peripheral blood. Receptors originate from an adult woman with stable Graves' hyperthyroidism.

This chain uses TRBV2 with TRBJ2-5; no clear D. Germline values: CDR1 SNHLY, CDR2 FYNNEI. The V end lost 4 bases, the J end lost 0 bases, and 9 bases lay between the germline ends. The CDR3 sequence is 14 residues long. This chain's CDR3 is CASSVAGYQETQYF. For the CDR3, the DNA is TGTGCCAGCAGTGTAGCTGGGTACCAAGAGACCCAGTACTTC.

This clonotype appeared many times. The V call is TRBV30, the J call TRBJ2-3; D not resolved. This CDR3 has 12 amino acids. Trimming removed 0 bases at V and 4 bases at J, with 5 bases between. Germline V gene sequence: CDR1 GTSNPN, CDR2 SVGIG (reference sequence). In DNA, the CDR3 is TGTGCCTGGAGTGTAGTCCCAGATACGCAGTATTTT. Its protein product is CAWSVVPDTQYF.

The chain employs TRBV29-1 and TRBJ2-5, with TRBD2 identical over 9 bases. With 8 bases clipped from V and 4 bases from J, the junction kept 8 bases outside the gene matches. CDR1 is SQVTM and CDR2 is ANQGSEA in the germline V gene. CDR3 length: 13 residues. The CDR3 reads CSCQREEGETQYF. The CDR3 nucleotides are TGCAGCTGTCAGCGGGAGGAGGGAGAGACCCAGTACTTC. Based on the CDR3 plus reference TRBV29-1 and TRBJ2-5, the full variable domain is SAVISQKPSRDICQRGTSLTIQCQVDSQVTMMFWYRQQPGQSLTLIATANQGSEATYESGFVIDKFPISRPNLTFSTLTVSNMSPEDSSIYLCSCQREEGETQYFGPGTRLLVL.

This clonotype was observed many times. V and J are TRBV11-2 and TRBJ2-3; TRBD1 is a possible D gene (5 bases). The CDR3 consists of 17 residues. V shed 5 bases and J shed 1 base, with 19 bases lying between them. CDR1 is SGHAT, CDR2 FQNNGV, per germline. CDR3 residues: CASSQSLGAGGTDTQYF. The CDR3 DNA is TGTGCCAGCAGCCAATCTCTAGGGGCCGGTGGCACAGATACGCAGTATTTT.

Many counts were recorded for this clonotype. In nucleotides, the CDR3 is TGTGCCAGCCTTCAACCGGGGGCCGGGTTCTCTGGAAACACCATATATTTT. Translated, it gives CASLQPGAGFSGNTIYF. The V and J genes are TRBV12-3 or TRBV12-4 and TRBJ1-3, with D maybe TRBD1 (6 bases). Trimming took off 8 bases at V and 0 bases at J, with 20 bases between the two ends. This CDR3 has 17 residues.

This clonotype was counted many times. The J gene is TRBJ2-7, the V gene TRBV6-6, with TRBD2 matching over 7 bases. This CDR3 is built from 12 residues. Germline CDR1 is MNHNY and CDR2 is SVGAGI (reference sequence). CDR3 loop: CVLAVSVYEQYF. The CDR3 DNA is TGTGTGCTAGCGGTGTCTGTCTACGAGCAGTACTTC.

The chain couples TRBV2 to TRBJ1-5; no firm D call. The CDR3 has 15 amino acids. The germline V gene has CDR1 SNHLY and CDR2 FYNNEI. Trimming left V 4 bases short and J 3 bases short, with 13 bases between. The CDR3 region has the DNA TGTGCCAGCAGTGGTAGCGGGAACCTCAATCAGCCCCAGCATTTT. This gives the protein CASSGSGNLNQPQHF.

The chain links TRBV6-4 to TRBJ2-5; TRBD2 agrees at 12 bases. The CDR3 consists of 15 residues. Germline loops: CDR1 MRHNA, CDR2 SNTAGT. J lost 4 bases, V lost 8 bases, and 8 bases had no gene match. CDR3 nucleotide sequence: TGTGCCAGCCCCGGGACTAGCGGGTTGTTAGAGACCCAGTACTTC. Translated: CASPGTSGLLETQYF.

This clonotype was observed at least ten times. The V gene is TRBV6-5, the J gene TRBJ2-7; TRBD1 aligns across 10 bases. CDR3 length equals 16 residues. The V and J ends lost 6 bases and 6 bases, in that order; junction bases with no gene match: 14. Germline lookup yields CDR1 MNHEY and CDR2 SVGAGI. The CDR3 region is CASSPDRGRPSGEQYF. CDR3 DNA sequence: TGTGCCAGCAGCCCCGACAGGGGGCGGCCCTCGGGCGAGCAGTACTTC.

CDR3 DNA sequence: TGCAGTGCTAGGTACCAGGGCTACGAGCAGTACTTC. Its translation: CSARYQGYEQYF. The chain uses TRBV20-1 and TRBJ2-7, with a tentative D call TRBD1 (5 bases). Per the germline V gene, CDR1 is DFQATT and CDR2 is SNEGSKA (reference sequence). Between the trimmed V and J ends, which lost 3 bases and 3 bases, there was a span of 9 bases. The CDR3 runs to 12 residues.